This entry features one T cell receptor beta chain sequence. The clone's antigen remains unknown. One base away there is no much larger clone; base qualities are not given. From V the trimming removes 5 bases and from J it removes 0 bases, while the gene matches leave 6 bases of the junction unaccounted for. CDR1 and CDR2, per the germline V gene, are SGHVT and SQSDAQ. The CDR3 runs 15 amino acids, cysteine and phenylalanine included. The retained sequence is limited to the CDR3, 45 bases, with the frame set at the first base. The sample belongs to a study of T cell repertoires in cytomegalovirus infection (dated by TCRdb to about 2019). Describing the broader study: Donor HLA type was relevant to the analysis, as public TCR beta signatures indicated carriage of CMV infection together with the matching HLA type. The investigation overall reported the following: Carriers of CMV infection plus the relevant HLA type were discriminated by the cumulative frequency of public TCR beta family members in the study cohort and in an independent roughly 370-donor cohort. In the ex vivo response, HLA-C-restricted CMV-specific TCR beta clonotypes were dominant, and in two of eight donors the single most frequent clonotype came from this HLA-C-restricted group.

The sequencer listed for this sample is Illumina HiSeq 1500. TCRdb reanalyzed the raw reads on its own, using fastp at Q25 for trimming and MiXCR for clone calling, and kept in-frame beta chains. Records with the same CDR3 protein are collapsed into one entry carrying the most frequent genes and DNA. The sample table shows hundreds of thousands of distinct CDR3 sequences, and roughly 35% are seen once. Together, the top ten hold 2.8% of the sample. Recombination connected TRBV7-4 to TRBJ2-7; 8 bases in the middle match TRBD2. This sequence originates from a human donor in good health (CMV status not recorded). Some clones in this sample may be carry-over from other donors' samples. The sequencing sample was made of PBMCs. The bases are TGTGCCAGCAGCCTTTACGGGGGGGACTCCTACGAGCAGTACTTC. Protein translation: CASSLYGGDSYEQYF.